This T cell receptor (beta chain) was obtained from a study of T cells in Graves' hyperthyroidism and ophthalmopathy. Overall study findings and caveats: Ophthalmopathy was identified by the model a median 6.5 months ahead of onset.

Clinical symptoms, serum thyroxine and TRAb, thyroid ultrasound and orbital computed tomography were used for the diagnoses. Note on this clonotype: As yet, its antigen is unknown.

The V end was cut by 1 base, the J end by 0 bases, with 9 bases between. The CDR3 loop spans 15 amino acids. Looked up from germline, CDR1 is LNHNV and CDR2 is YYDKDF (reference sequence). From RNA transcripts, TCR beta CDR3 regions were amplified. HTBI primers were used for first-round RT-PCR of the TCR CDR3. Each CDR3 protein gets one entry after TCRdb re-called the multiplex PCR reads with MiXCR. The table includes about 560,000 distinct CDR3 sequences, over 15% detected once. The chain joins TRBV15 to TRBJ1-1, with D maybe TRBD1 (6 bases). The source is a woman younger than 30 with Graves' hyperthyroidism. Sequences were obtained from blood. CDR3 nucleotide sequence: TGTGCCACCAGCAGAGGACAGGATTTGAACACTGAAGCTTTCTTT. Translated: CATSRGQDLNTEAFF.